Listed here are 24 T cell receptor beta chains from one sample, sequenced in a study of blood T cell repertoires in COVID-19. Repertoires were generated with immunoSEQ multiplex PCR, while TCRdb's copy carries only in-frame clones and drops some. Of around 92,000 clones listed, nearly 85% are singletons. The sample was peripheral blood. The receptors were sampled from an elderly woman with acute or convalescent COVID-19.

The chain combines TRBV30 with TRBJ2-3, with TRBD2 matching over 7 bases. CDR1 GTSNPN and CDR2 SVGIG come from the germline V gene (reference sequence). The CDR3 loop spans 14 amino acids. V was clipped by 1 base and J by 3 bases; unmatched bases: 4. CDR3 region: CAWSAGRETDTQYF. The DNA of the CDR3 is TGTGCCTGGAGTGCGGGGCGGGAGACAGATACGCAGTATTTT.

This clone is a singleton in its sample. CDR3 sequence: CASSQASGQGTLYGYTF. The CDR3 bases are TGTGCCAGCAGCCAAGCCTCGGGACAGGGGACTCTCTATGGCTACACCTTC. The J gene is TRBJ1-2, the V gene TRBV4-2; 10 positions match TRBD1. This CDR3 is 17 amino acids long. The germline V gene has CDR1 LGHNA and CDR2 YNFKEQ. The V gene end was trimmed by 1 base and the J gene end by 4 bases; junction bases not matched to a gene: 9.

CDR3 DNA sequence: TGTGCCAGCTCACCACCAGGTCTAGCGGGAGGGGCCTACGAGCAGTACTTC. Amino acids: CASSPPGLAGGAYEQYF. This sequence joins TRBV18 and TRBJ2-7; 12 bases map to TRBD2. Germline assignment: CDR1 KGHSH and CDR2 LQKENI. Losses at the gene ends were 0 bases for V and 2 bases for J; bases not matched to a gene: 5. The CDR3 is 17 amino acids. Supplemented by reference TRBV18 and TRBJ2-7, the full variable domain reads NAGVMQNPRHLVRRRGQEARLRCSPMKGHSHVYWYRQLPEEGLKFMVYLQKENIIDESGMPKERFSAEFPKEGPSILRIQQVVRGDSAAYFCASSPPGLAGGAYEQYFGPGTRLTVT.

V is TRBV5-3 and J is TRBJ1-6; D perhaps matches TRBD1 (6 bases). TRBV5-3 is treated as an ORF (open reading frame) with a function not yet certain. The CDR3 covers 14 residues. V lost 1 base, J lost 5 bases, and 7 bases lay in between. Here the CDR3 reads CARSLWTDNSPLHF. The CDR3 DNA reads TGTGCCAGAAGCTTGTGGACAGATAATTCACCCCTCCACTTT.

The rearrangement uses TRBV4-2 and TRBJ2-1; D is possibly TRBD1 (6 bases). The CDR3 loop spans 14 amino acids. Germline V CDR1 and CDR2: LGHNA, YNFKEQ. The V gene lost 7 bases and the J gene lost 8 bases, with 18 bases spanning the gap. In nucleotides, the CDR3 is TGTGCCAGCAAAATAAGTGGGGGCTGGGATGAGCAGTTCTTC. Protein sequence: CASKISGGWDEQFF.

This clone has more than one count but fewer than ten. The genes are TRBV27 and TRBJ2-1, with 7 nucleotides matching TRBD2. Germline CDR1 MNHEY, CDR2 SMNVEV (reference sequence). This CDR3 is built from 16 residues. J lost 1 base, V lost 5 bases, and 8 bases had no gene match. CDR3 nucleotide sequence: TGTGCCAGCAGTCGTTTAGCGGGCCAGTCCTACAATGAGCAGTTCTTC. Its translation is CASSRLAGQSYNEQFF.

This clone was seen a handful of times. This rearrangement joins TRBV5-1 to TRBJ2-1; the match to TRBD2 covers 7 bases. V shed 3 bases, J shed 7 bases, and the junction held 10 bases outside the gene matches. The germline gives CDR1 SGHRS, CDR2 YFSETQ. The CDR3 runs 15 residues. The CDR3 reads CASSWEGGGGNEQFF. CDR3 DNA: TGCGCCAGCAGCTGGGAGGGAGGAGGTGGGAATGAGCAGTTCTTC.

The chain recombines TRBV19 with TRBJ1-5; possible D gene TRBD1, 6 bases. The CDR3 runs 16 residues. The V end lost 6 bases, the J end lost 4 bases, and 19 bases lay between the germline ends. Germline values: CDR1 LNHDA, CDR2 SQIVND (reference sequence). The CDR3 DNA is TGTGCCAGTAGAACGCTACAGGGAATAGGGAATCAGCCCCAGCATTTT. As protein: CASRTLQGIGNQPQHF.

The chain has TRBV27 and TRBJ1-6, with 9 bases matching TRBD1. From germline, CDR1 is MNHEY and CDR2 SMNVEV (reference sequence). The CDR3 is made up of 14 amino acids. With 5 bases clipped from V and 8 bases from J, the junction kept 4 bases outside the gene matches. The CDR3 is CASSGTGWDSPLHF. In nucleotides, the CDR3 is TGTGCCAGCAGTGGGACAGGGTGGGATTCACCCCTCCACTTT.

This clone was seen just once. The CDR3 DNA reads as TGTGCCAGCAGCTTAGGGCCAGGCTATGGCTACACCTTC. Amino acid sequence: CASSLGPGYGYTF. This chain connects TRBV7-2 to TRBJ1-2; D remains ambiguous. The CDR3 runs to 13 residues. Trimming stripped 1 base from V and 4 bases from J, with 7 bases between. Per the germline V gene, CDR1 is SGHTA and CDR2 is FQGNSA.

J is TRBJ2-2 and V is TRBV5-1; TRBD1 might be the D (7 bases). This CDR3 spans 19 amino acids. In germline, CDR1 is SGHRS, CDR2 YFSETQ. Trimming took off 0 bases at V and 0 bases at J, with 18 bases between the two ends. The CDR3 DNA reads TGCGCCAGCAGCTTGGGGGCAGGGGGGCCTCCCTCGAACACCGGGGAGCTGTTTTTT. Its translation: CASSLGAGGPPSNTGELFF.

This clone was counted a single time. This chain joins TRBV19 and TRBJ2-7, with D maybe TRBD2 (6 bases). The length of the CDR3 is 14 residues. The germline V gene has CDR1 LNHDA and CDR2 SQIVND (reference sequence). Trimming cost V 6 bases and J 2 bases, with 14 bases left between them. The CDR3 is CASSPGREAYEQYF. In DNA, the CDR3 is TGTGCCAGTAGCCCCGGGCGGGAAGCCTACGAGCAGTACTTC.

The chain combines TRBV20-1 with TRBJ2-7; the D gene is possibly TRBD2 (5 bases). The length of the CDR3 is 11 residues. Per germline, CDR1 DFQATT and CDR2 SNEGSKA (reference sequence). V was shortened by 6 bases and J by 2 bases, with 8 bases between the two germline ends. CDR3 bases: TGCAGTGCACTAGACGCCTACGAGCAGTACTTC. Its protein product is CSALDAYEQYF.

This clone was detected once. V is TRBV6-2 or TRBV6-3 and J is TRBJ1-6, with 7 bases identical to TRBD1. V shed 0 bases, J shed 8 bases, and the junction held 13 bases outside the gene matches. Germline V gene data show CDR1 as MNHEY and CDR2 as SVGEGT. This CDR3 comprises 18 residues. CDR3: CASSYSNTGTAKDSPLHF. Written as DNA, the CDR3 is TGTGCCAGCAGTTACTCAAATACCGGGACAGCTAAAGATTCACCCCTCCACTTT.

The chain employs TRBV18 and TRBJ2-1; the match to TRBD1 covers 7 bases. From germline, CDR1 is KGHSH and CDR2 LQKENI. The CDR3 has 15 amino acids. The V and J ends lost 2 bases and 8 bases, in that order; junction bases with no gene match: 9. CDR3 in DNA: TGTGCCAGCTCACCAAGTTCCCAGGGGGTTGATGAGCAGTTCTTC. It is translated as CASSPSSQGVDEQFF.

The chain couples TRBV6-5 to TRBJ2-7; a possible D gene is TRBD2 (5 bases). In germline, CDR1 is MNHEY, CDR2 SVGAGI. This CDR3 is built from 13 residues. V lost 6 bases, J lost 5 bases, and 14 bases lay in between. CDR3 nucleotides: TGTGCCAGCAGGAGGCAGCGGACGGACGAGCAGTACTTC. Encoded protein: CASRRQRTDEQYF.

This clone was found a few times. The rearrangement links TRBV7-9 to TRBJ1-2; D gene unclear. CDR1 SEHNR and CDR2 FQNEAQ come from the germline V gene (reference sequence). The CDR3 extends over 12 amino acids. Trimming took off 5 bases at V and 7 bases at J, with 11 bases between the two ends. The CDR3 DNA sequence: TGTGCCAGCAGCCGAGACACTGGTGGCTACACCTTC. Translating gives CASSRDTGGYTF.

The chain uses TRBV5-1 and TRBJ2-7, with D maybe TRBD1 (6 bases). Germline CDR1 and CDR2: SGHRS and YFSETQ. Between the trimmed V and J ends, which lost 0 bases and 6 bases, there was a span of 13 bases. The length of the CDR3 is 14 residues. CDR3 in amino acids: CASSLEGGLGEQYF. For the CDR3, the DNA is TGCGCCAGCAGCTTGGAAGGGGGTCTCGGCGAGCAGTACTTC. Full variable domain (missing parts from reference TRBV5-1 and TRBJ2-7): KAGVTQTPRYLIKTRGQQVTLSCSPISGHRSVSWYQQTPGQGLQFLFEYFSETQRNKGNFPGRFSGRQFSNSRSEMNVSTLELGDSALYLCASSLEGGLGEQYFGPGTRLTVT.

The chain is built from TRBV7-9 and TRBJ2-1; weak D call: TRBD1 (5 bases). This CDR3 has 14 amino acids. Germline V gene data show CDR1 as SEHNR and CDR2 as FQNEAQ (reference sequence). V shed 3 bases and J shed 3 bases, with 9 bases lying between them. CDR3 region: CASSLADSYNEQFF. CDR3 DNA: TGTGCCAGCAGCTTGGCAGACAGCTACAATGAGCAGTTCTTC.

The V gene is TRBV10-3, the J gene TRBJ2-1; 12 positions match TRBD2. This CDR3 region has 15 residues. Germline V gene data show CDR1 as ENHRY and CDR2 as SYGVKD. V lost 6 bases to trimming and J lost 5 bases; unmatched junction nucleotides: 5. Here the CDR3 DNA reads TGTGCCATCAGCTTCCTAGCGGGAGGGCACAATGAGCAGTTCTTC. Protein sequence: CAISFLAGGHNEQFF.

V gene TRBV12-3 or TRBV12-4 combines with J gene TRBJ1-5, with D possibly matching TRBD1 (5 bases). Trimming removed 6 bases at V and 5 bases at J, with 11 bases between. This CDR3 comprises 13 residues. Here the CDR3 DNA reads TGTGCCAGCAGAGCGGGGGTTCATCAGCCCCAGCATTTT. Protein sequence: CASRAGVHQPQHF.

This clone was observed a handful of times. V usage is TRBV19 and J usage is TRBJ2-1; the match to TRBD2 covers 7 bases. The junction had 5 bases not matched to a gene; V was cut back by 3 bases and J by 12 bases. Germline CDR1 LNHDA, CDR2 SQIVND (reference sequence). The CDR3 is 12 amino acids. The CDR3 loop is CASSIAAGRQFF. CDR3 in DNA: TGTGCCAGTAGTATTGCAGCGGGAAGGCAGTTCTTC.

The chain combines TRBV9 with TRBJ2-2; D is ambiguous. Germline CDR1 SGDLS, CDR2 YYNGEE. This CDR3 spans 15 amino acids. Trimming removed 4 bases at V and 0 bases at J, with 10 bases between. The CDR3 sequence is CASSLPATNTGELFF. Here the CDR3 DNA reads TGTGCCAGCAGCCTACCCGCGACGAACACCGGGGAGCTGTTTTTT.

The chain links TRBV18 to TRBJ1-3; D perhaps matches TRBD1 (5 bases). There are 16 residues in the CDR3. V was cut by 4 bases and J by 0 bases, with 13 bases left in between. CDR1 KGHSH and CDR2 LQKENI come from the germline V gene. The CDR3 coding sequence is TGTGCCAGCTCACGAGGCTCGACAGACTCTGGAAACACCATATATTTT. Its translation: CASSRGSTDSGNTIYF. The full variable domain, in which reference TRBV18 and TRBJ1-3 provide the parts outside the CDR3, is NAGVMQNPRHLVRRRGQEARLRCSPMKGHSHVYWYRQLPEEGLKFMVYLQKENIIDESGMPKERFSAEFPKEGPSILRIQQVVRGDSAAYFCASSRGSTDSGNTIYFGEGSWLTVV.